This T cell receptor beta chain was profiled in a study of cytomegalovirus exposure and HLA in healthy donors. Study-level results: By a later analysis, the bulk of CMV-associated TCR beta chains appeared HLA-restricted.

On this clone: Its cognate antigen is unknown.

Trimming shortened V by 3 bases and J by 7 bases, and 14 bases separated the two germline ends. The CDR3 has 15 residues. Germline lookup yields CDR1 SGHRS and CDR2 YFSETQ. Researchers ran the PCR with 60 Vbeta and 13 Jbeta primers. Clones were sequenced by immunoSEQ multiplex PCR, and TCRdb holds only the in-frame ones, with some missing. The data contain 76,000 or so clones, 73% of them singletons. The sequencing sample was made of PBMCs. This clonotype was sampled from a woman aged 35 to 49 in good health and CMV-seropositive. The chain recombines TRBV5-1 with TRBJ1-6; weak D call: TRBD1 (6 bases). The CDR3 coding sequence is TGCGCCAGCAGCTCACAGGGTGTAAGGAATTCACCCCTCCACTTT. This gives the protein CASSSQGVRNSPLHF.